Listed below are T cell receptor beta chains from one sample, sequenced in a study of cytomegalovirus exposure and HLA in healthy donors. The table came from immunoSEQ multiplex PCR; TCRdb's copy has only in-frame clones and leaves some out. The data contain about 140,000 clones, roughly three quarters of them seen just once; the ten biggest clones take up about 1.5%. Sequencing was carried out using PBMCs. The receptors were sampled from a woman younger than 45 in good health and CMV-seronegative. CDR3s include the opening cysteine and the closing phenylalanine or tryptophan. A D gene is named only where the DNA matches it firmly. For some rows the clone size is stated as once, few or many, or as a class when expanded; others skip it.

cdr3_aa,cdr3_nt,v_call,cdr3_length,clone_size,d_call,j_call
CASRLTGYEQYF,TGTGCCAGCAGGCTTACAGGGTACGAGCAGTACTTC,TRBV28,12,-,-,TRBJ2-7
CASSRLGRENEQFF,TGTGCTAGCAGCCGACTCGGGAGAGAGAATGAGCAGTTCTTC,TRBV7-7,14,once,-,TRBJ2-1
CASSQIRTDRKNIQYF,TGCGCCAGCAGCCAAATTCGGACAGACAGAAAAAACATTCAGTACTTC,TRBV4-1,16,-,-,TRBJ2-4
CASSPRGLAGLREADTQYF,TGCGCCAGCAGCCCGCGGGGACTAGCGGGTCTAAGGGAGGCAGATACGCAGTATTTT,TRBV5-1,19,-,TRBD2,TRBJ2-3
CASSSVNSPLHF,TGTGCCAGCAGTTCGGTAAACTCACCCCTCCACTTT,TRBV6-6,12,-,-,TRBJ1-6
CASSQGFQGGYEQYF,TGTGCCAGCAGCCAAGGCTTCCAGGGAGGCTACGAGCAGTACTTC,TRBV28,15,-,-,TRBJ2-7
CASSEAAGNYSPLHF,TGTGCCAGCAGTGAAGCGGCAGGGAACTATTCACCCCTCCACTTT,TRBV6-1,15,few,-,TRBJ1-6
CASSFAGQSYGYTF,TGTGCCAGCAGCTTTGCCGGACAAAGCTATGGCTACACCTTC,TRBV5-4,14,-,-,TRBJ1-2
CASSVGPSTDTQYF,TGTGCCAGCAGCGTAGGGCCCTCCACAGATACGCAGTATTTT,TRBV9,14,-,-,TRBJ2-3
CASSLWGIKGESGYTF,TGTGCCAGCAGCCTATGGGGGATCAAGGGGGAATCTGGCTACACCTTC,TRBV2,16,-,-,TRBJ1-2
CASSPGQGAYEQFF,TGTGCCAGCTCACCCGGACAGGGGGCCTATGAGCAGTTCTTC,TRBV18,14,-,TRBD1,TRBJ2-1
CASSHDRGRETQYF,TGCGCCAGCAGCCACGACAGGGGGCGGGAGACCCAGTACTTC,TRBV5-1,14,-,TRBD1,TRBJ2-5
CASSEGFDTDTQYF,TGCGCCAGCAGCGAGGGTTTTGACACAGATACGCAGTATTTT,TRBV5-1,14,-,-,TRBJ2-3
CASKRDINQPQHF,TGTGCCAGCAAACGGGACATCAATCAGCCCCAGCATTTT,TRBV6-5,13,-,-,TRBJ1-5
CASSSQAGASYEQYF,TGTGCCAGCAGCTCCCAAGCGGGAGCCTCCTACGAGCAGTACTTC,TRBV7-9,15,once,TRBD2,TRBJ2-7
CASSVGGSGVKETQYF,TGTGCCAGCAGCGTAGGGGGGAGCGGGGTAAAAGAGACCCAGTACTTC,TRBV9,16,-,TRBD2,TRBJ2-5
CASSLSGDPYNEQFF,TGTGCCAGCAGCTTATCAGGGGATCCCTACAATGAGCAGTTCTTC,TRBV7-9,15,-,-,TRBJ2-1
CASSQGWLGSEQYF,TGCGCCAGCAGCCAAGGCTGGCTTGGGAGTGAGCAGTACTTC,TRBV4-1,14,-,-,TRBJ2-7
CASSYTGVETEAFF,TGTGCCAGCAGTTATACAGGGGTCGAGACTGAAGCTTTCTTT,TRBV6-5,14,-,TRBD1,TRBJ1-1
CASSQGQNYGYTF,TGTGCCAGCAGCCAAGGGCAAAACTATGGCTACACCTTC,TRBV14,13,-,-,TRBJ1-2
CAILEVAGGPSGTDTQYF,TGTGCCATCCTCGAGGTAGCGGGAGGGCCCTCCGGCACAGATACGCAGTATTTT,TRBV30,18,few,TRBD2,TRBJ2-3
CASSVAPGPTDTQYF,TGTGCCAGCAGCGTAGCCCCAGGGCCCACAGATACGCAGTATTTT,TRBV9,15,-,-,TRBJ2-3
CTSSLYEQYF,TGCACCAGCAGCCTCTACGAGCAGTACTTC,TRBV1,10,-,-,TRBJ2-7
CASSPTGTSGTVLTF,TGCGCCAGCAGCCCCACCGGGACTAGCGGGACCGTCCTGACTTTC,TRBV4-1,15,-,TRBD2,TRBJ2-6
CASSLGASGSGTDTQYF,TGTGCCAGCAGCTTAGGGGCTAGCGGGAGTGGCACAGATACGCAGTATTTT,TRBV7-2,17,-,TRBD2,TRBJ2-3
CASSIRWGQPPGQPQHF,TGTGCCAGTAGTATTCGCTGGGGACAACCGCCGGGGCAGCCCCAGCATTTT,TRBV19,17,-,-,TRBJ1-5
CASSVTGSNQPQHF,TGTGCCAGCAGCGTAACAGGTAGCAATCAGCCCCAGCATTTT,TRBV9,14,few,-,TRBJ1-5
CASSFAGGSYNEQFF,TGTGCCAGCAGTTTTGCGGGTGGCTCCTACAATGAGCAGTTCTTC,TRBV28,15,-,-,TRBJ2-1
CASLSGTGVATEAFF,TGTGCCAGCTTGTCCGGAACAGGGGTTGCCACTGAAGCTTTCTTT,TRBV7-6,15,-,TRBD1,TRBJ1-1
CASTPGGLKNEQFF,TGTGCCAGTACCCCAGGGGGGCTAAAAAATGAGCAGTTCTTC,TRBV19,14,-,-,TRBJ2-1
CAWSGGVDEKLFF,TGTGCCTGGAGCGGGGGGGTGGATGAAAAACTGTTTTTT,TRBV30,13,-,-,TRBJ1-4
CSVVPGGTDTQYF,TGCAGCGTCGTTCCAGGGGGCACAGATACGCAGTATTTT,TRBV29-1,13,few,-,TRBJ2-3
CASSALLAGGGHNEQFF,TGTGCCAGCAGCGCCCTCCTAGCGGGGGGGGGACACAATGAGCAGTTCTTC,TRBV9,17,few,TRBD2,TRBJ2-1
CASRAGSPLHF,TGTGCCAGCAGGGCCGGGTCGCCCCTCCACTTT,TRBV2,11,-,-,TRBJ1-6
CASSPGEVTDTQYF,TGCGCCAGCAGCCCCGGGGAAGTCACAGATACGCAGTATTTT,TRBV5-1,14,-,-,TRBJ2-3
CASSTRQGNQPQHF,TGTGCCAGCAGTACCCGACAGGGGAACCAGCCCCAGCATTTT,TRBV27,14,-,TRBD1,TRBJ1-5
CASSLGLADNEQFF,TGTGCCAGCAGCTTAGGACTAGCGGACAATGAGCAGTTCTTC,TRBV11-2,14,few,TRBD2,TRBJ2-1
CASSPFAPTGLGGTGELFF,TGTGCCAGCTCCCCATTCGCACCTACAGGCCTTGGTGGCACCGGGGAGCTGTTTTTT,TRBV18,19,few,-,TRBJ2-2
CASSEVTSPTDTQYF,TGCGCCAGCAGTGAGGTGACTAGCCCCACAGATACGCAGTATTTT,TRBV10-2,15,-,TRBD2,TRBJ2-3
CSSSVELQGLETQYF,TGTTCCAGCAGCGTAGAGCTACAGGGTCTAGAGACCCAGTACTTC,TRBV7-9,15,-,-,TRBJ2-5
CASSLVPQGGTEAFF,TGTGCCAGCAGCTTAGTCCCACAGGGGGGCACTGAAGCTTTCTTT,TRBV7-2,15,-,TRBD1,TRBJ1-1
CASSPGSGNQPQHF,TGTGCCAGCAGCCCAGGGTCTGGCAATCAGCCCCAGCATTTT,TRBV6-6,14,few,-,TRBJ1-5
CASSGQNTEAFF,TGTGCCAGCAGCGGACAGAACACTGAAGCTTTCTTT,TRBV7-9,12,-,-,TRBJ1-1
CASSGRDSDSNQPQHF,TGTGCCAGCAGCGGACGGGACTCGGATAGCAATCAGCCCCAGCATTTT,TRBV6-6,16,few,-,TRBJ1-5